The 28 T cell receptor beta chains below come from one sample, sequenced in a study of blood T cell repertoires in COVID-19. This table comes from immunoSEQ multiplex PCR, and its TCRdb copy is limited to in-frame clones, with some not included. The table records roughly 500,000 clones, approximately 90% of them present only once. Sequences were obtained from PBMCs or T cells enriched from blood (not recorded which). These receptors came from a woman in her thirties or forties who had recovered from COVID-19.

This chain connects TRBV6-5 to TRBJ1-5, with TRBD1 as a possible D gene (6 bases). Trimming stripped 6 bases from V and 1 base from J, with 7 bases between. The CDR3 is 13 residues long. The germline CDR1 and CDR2 sequences are MNHEY and SVGAGI. CDR3 sequence: CASRDRSNQPQHF. As DNA, the CDR3 is TGTGCCAGCAGGGACAGAAGCAATCAGCCCCAGCATTTT.

V usage is TRBV2 and J usage is TRBJ2-5; D possibly corresponds to TRBD1 (6 bases). The CDR3 length is 13 residues. Germline V lookup: CDR1 SNHLY, CDR2 FYNNEI. Trimming removed 4 bases at V and 9 bases at J, with 15 bases between. Here the CDR3 DNA reads TGTGCCAGCAGTGGGGACACCTCGGGGTCCCAGTACTTC. The encoded protein is CASSGDTSGSQYF.

The V gene is TRBV29-1, the J gene TRBJ1-1, with 8 nucleotides matching TRBD1. The CDR3 has 13 amino acids. V lost 7 bases to trimming and J lost 4 bases; unmatched junction nucleotides: 8. The germline gives CDR1 SQVTM, CDR2 ANQGSEA. This CDR3 is CSGTQGGGTEAFF. The DNA for the CDR3 is TGCAGCGGCACACAGGGGGGTGGCACTGAAGCTTTCTTT.

This chain joins TRBV12-3 or TRBV12-4 and TRBJ2-7; no clear D. This CDR3 is 13 amino acids long. Trimming removed 6 bases at V and 1 base at J, with 10 bases between. The CDR3 loop reads CASRDLDSYEQYF. The CDR3 DNA is TGTGCCAGCAGAGACTTGGATTCCTACGAGCAGTACTTC.

CDR3 coding DNA: TGTGCCAGCAGTTACTCGCTTGCAGACAAAAACATTCAGTACTTC. Its translation: CASSYSLADKNIQYF. The rearrangement links TRBV6-5 to TRBJ2-4; D ambiguous. This CDR3 spans 15 amino acids. V was cut by 0 bases and J by 3 bases, with 9 bases left in between. Looked up from germline, CDR1 is MNHEY and CDR2 is SVGAGI.

The chain joins TRBV3-1 (or the pseudogene TRBV3-2) to TRBJ1-4; 12 nucleotides agree with TRBD1. Trimming cost V 3 bases and J 4 bases; bases outside gene matches: 6. This CDR3 region has 17 residues. Germline V gene sequence: CDR1 LGHDT, CDR2 YNNKEL (reference sequence). CDR3 sequence reads: CASSHRDRGRGNEKLFF. DNA of the CDR3: TGTGCCAGCAGCCATCGGGACAGGGGGCGAGGTAATGAAAAACTGTTTTTT.

The rearrangement links TRBV6-2 or TRBV6-3 to TRBJ2-1; 7 nucleotides match TRBD1. The CDR3 totals 19 residues. The junction had 18 bases not matched to a gene; V was cut back by 4 bases and J by 3 bases. CDR1 MNHEY and CDR2 SVGEGT come from the germline V gene. CDR3 region: CASSSSSMHGTVYYNEQFF. Here the CDR3 DNA reads TGTGCCAGCAGTTCATCGTCCATGCACGGGACAGTATACTACAATGAGCAGTTCTTC.

This sequence joins TRBV11-3 and TRBJ1-2; 8 bases match TRBD1. CDR1 is SGHNT and CDR2 is YENEEA in the germline V gene. The CDR3 is made up of 13 amino acids. Unmatched junction bases numbered 7, after V lost 6 bases and J lost 7 bases. The DNA of the CDR3 is TGTGCCAGCAGTTCGACAGGGGAACGTGGCTACACCTTC. Protein: CASSSTGERGYTF.

This chain uses TRBV7-2 with TRBJ2-2; possible D gene TRBD2, 6 bases. Per the germline V gene, CDR1 is SGHTA and CDR2 is FQGNSA. CDR3 size: 17 residues. V dropped 8 bases and J dropped 0 bases, with 19 bases sitting between them. The CDR3 nucleotides read TGTGCCAGCGTGGGAGAGGGAGGCCTATCGAACACCGGGGAGCTGTTTTTT. It specifies CASVGEGGLSNTGELFF. The full variable domain, rest sourced from reference TRBV7-2 and TRBJ2-2, is GAGVSQSPSNKVTEKGKDVELRCDPISGHTALYWYRQSLGQGLEFLIYFQGNSAPDKSGLPSDRFSAERTGGSVSTLTIQRTQQEDSAVYLCASVGEGGLSNTGELFFGEGSRLTVL.

V and J are TRBV18 and TRBJ2-7, with TRBD1 matching over 10 bases. CDR1 is KGHSH and CDR2 is LQKENI in the germline V gene. The trim removed 2 bases at V and 5 bases at J, leaving 3 bases unmatched. CDR3 length: 14 residues. The CDR3 sequence: CASSPGTGDNEQYF. In DNA, the CDR3 is TGTGCCAGCTCACCAGGGACAGGGGATAACGAGCAGTACTTC.

The CDR3 reads CASSTIGQFNNEQFF. In DNA form, the CDR3 reads TGTGCCAGCAGCACTATAGGACAGTTTAACAATGAGCAGTTCTTC. The V call is TRBV7-9, the J call TRBJ2-1; tentative D call: TRBD1 (6 bases). The CDR3 length is 15 residues. Per the germline V gene, CDR1 is SEHNR and CDR2 is FQNEAQ (reference sequence). Deletions cut 5 bases from V and 5 bases from J, with 16 bases between.

This chain joins TRBV3-1 (or the pseudogene TRBV3-2) and TRBJ2-7; the match to TRBD2 covers 7 bases. CDR1 and CDR2 from the germline V gene are LGHDT and YNNKEL (reference sequence). The CDR3 is made up of 15 amino acids. The trim removed 1 base at V and 2 bases at J, leaving 5 bases unmatched. The CDR3 DNA sequence: TGTGCCAGCAGCCAAGCAAGTGCGGGGGCCTACGAGCAGTACTTC. Translating it yields CASSQASAGAYEQYF.

The J gene is TRBJ2-7, the V gene TRBV28, with D possibly being TRBD1 (6 bases). CDR3 length equals 14 residues. Trimming cost V 2 bases and J 3 bases, with 11 bases left between them. Germline V gene lookup returns CDR1 MDHEN and CDR2 SYDVKM. CDR3 residues: CASSLGTTYYEQYF. DNA for the CDR3: TGTGCCAGCAGTTTAGGGACAACCTACTACGAGCAGTACTTC.

The chain is built from TRBV5-4 and TRBJ1-6; 7 bases are shared with TRBD1. The CDR3 contains 16 residues. Germline V gene data show CDR1 as SGHNT and CDR2 as YYREEE (reference sequence). The trim removed 3 bases at V and 0 bases at J, leaving 3 bases unmatched. CDR3 nucleotide sequence: TGTGCCAGCAGCTCGACAGGGAGCTCCTATAATTCACCCCTCCACTTT. This gives the protein CASSSTGSSYNSPLHF.

The rearrangement uses TRBV7-2 and TRBJ2-3; the match to TRBD2 covers 12 bases. The trim removed 6 bases at V and 3 bases at J, leaving 7 bases unmatched. The CDR3 totals 16 residues. Germline CDR1 is SGHTA and CDR2 is FQGNSA. The CDR3 nucleotides are TGTGCCAGCAGTTCTCTAGCGGGAGGGTTAACAGATACGCAGTATTTT. It specifies CASSSLAGGLTDTQYF.

The rearrangement links TRBV4-2 to TRBJ1-6; TRBD1 matches 7 bases. With V trimmed by 9 bases and J by 7 bases, 9 bases remained unmatched. CDR1 is LGHNA, CDR2 YNFKEQ, per germline. CDR3 size: 14 residues. CDR3 amino acids: CASTPGTANSPLHF. CDR3 coding DNA: TGTGCCAGTACCCCCGGGACAGCAAATTCACCCCTCCACTTT.

The chain carries TRBV27 and TRBJ1-6, with 9 bases identical to TRBD1. Germline CDR1 is MNHEY and CDR2 is SMNVEV (reference sequence). V was clipped by 6 bases and J by 10 bases; unmatched bases: 16. The CDR3 is 17 amino acids. The CDR3 coding sequence is TGTGCCAGCAGGCTACTTTCAGGACAGGGGTTCGAGTCACCCCTCCACTTT. Translating gives CASRLLSGQGFESPLHF.

This clone was seen once. The chain links TRBV27 to TRBJ2-3; TRBD2 is a possible D gene (5 bases). The V and J ends lost 1 base and 0 bases respectively, with 11 bases between them. The CDR3 runs to 16 residues. Per germline, CDR1 MNHEY and CDR2 SMNVEV (reference sequence). CDR3 nucleotide sequence: TGTGCCAGCAGTTTATACCCCAGCGGTAGCACAGATACGCAGTATTTT. Translation: CASSLYPSGSTDTQYF.

Regarding this clone: This specimen includes other DNA sequences encoding the same CDR3. The chain couples TRBV6-5 to TRBJ1-1; the D gene is possibly TRBD1 (6 bases). The CDR3 has 11 amino acids. V was trimmed by 6 bases and J by 5 bases, leaving 7 bases between them. Looked up from germline, CDR1 is MNHEY and CDR2 is SVGAGI. The CDR3 DNA follows: TGTGCCAGCAGCCAGGGGACTGAAGCTTTCTTT. Protein product: CASSQGTEAFF.

The chain uses TRBV15 and TRBJ1-1; a weak D match, TRBD1 (6 bases). The V gene lost 1 base and the J gene lost 0 bases, with 12 bases spanning the gap. CDR3 length equals 16 residues. Germline-derived CDR1 and CDR2 are LNHNV and YYDKDF (reference sequence). CDR3 sequence reads: CATSRGPGQLNTEAFF. Written as DNA, the CDR3 is TGTGCCACCAGCAGAGGTCCGGGACAATTGAACACTGAAGCTTTCTTT.

V is TRBV18 and J is TRBJ2-7; D might be TRBD2 (6 bases). This CDR3 has 15 amino acids. Trimming shortened V by 1 base and J by 0 bases, and 10 bases separated the two germline ends. In germline, CDR1 is KGHSH, CDR2 LQKENI. The CDR3 reads CASSPRRDLSYEQYF. The CDR3 DNA reads TGTGCCAGCTCACCACGGAGGGATCTCTCCTACGAGCAGTACTTC.

The chain carries TRBV27 and TRBJ1-5; no clear D gene. This CDR3 has 15 residues. The germline V gene has CDR1 MNHEY and CDR2 SMNVEV (reference sequence). Trimming pared 5 bases from V and 9 bases from J, leaving 20 bases between. For the CDR3, the DNA is TGTGCCAGCAGTCTCACCGGGAAGTCGTCGAGGCCCCAGCATTTT. Translating gives CASSLTGKSSRPQHF.

The J gene is TRBJ1-3, the V gene TRBV11-2; D remains unclear. The ends were cut back, 8 bases at V and 4 bases at J, with 18 bases in the middle. This CDR3 has 15 residues. The germline V gene has CDR1 SGHAT and CDR2 FQNNGV. Here the CDR3 reads CASQTPTLGGNTIYF. For the CDR3, the DNA is TGTGCCAGCCAAACCCCGACACTCGGAGGAAACACCATATATTTT.

The chain couples TRBV4-2 to TRBJ1-1, with 11 nucleotides matching TRBD1. Trimming removed 5 bases from V and 5 bases from J; junction bases left unmatched: 13. Germline lookup yields CDR1 LGHNA and CDR2 YNFKEQ. CDR3 length: 17 amino acids. CDR3 residues: CASSEGTGGFRKTEAFF. The DNA of the CDR3 is TGTGCCAGCAGCGAGGGGACAGGGGGATTTAGGAAGACTGAAGCTTTCTTT.

The chain joins TRBV18 to TRBJ2-5; 11 bases map to TRBD2. With 6 bases clipped from V and 5 bases from J, the junction kept 11 bases outside the gene matches. The CDR3 is made up of 16 amino acids. Germline V gene lookup returns CDR1 KGHSH and CDR2 LQKENI. CDR3 nucleotide sequence: TGTGCCAGCTCCCACGGGACTAGCGGAAAAAGGGAGACCCAGTACTTC. Amino acid sequence: CASSHGTSGKRETQYF.

This chain joins TRBV4-3 and TRBJ1-4, with 10 bases identical to TRBD1. The CDR3 is 16 residues long. Germline-derived CDR1 and CDR2 are LGHNA and YSLEER. Unmatched junction bases numbered 6, after V lost 8 bases and J lost 0 bases. As DNA, the CDR3 is TGCGCCAGCTCGACAGGGGGCCTTGCAACTAATGAAAAACTGTTTTTT. Translated: CASSTGGLATNEKLFF.

This chain uses TRBV19 with TRBJ2-4, with a possible D match to TRBD1 (6 bases). Germline V gene sequence: CDR1 LNHDA, CDR2 SQIVND (reference sequence). The CDR3 consists of 14 residues. The V gene lost 9 bases and the J gene lost 7 bases, with 19 bases spanning the gap. The CDR3 nucleotides read TGTGCCAGCGGCCGGGGTGGGCAGGGGAACATTCAGTACTTC. It codes for CASGRGGQGNIQYF. Based on the CDR3 plus reference TRBV19 and TRBJ2-4, the full variable domain is DGGITQSPKYLFRKEGQNVTLSCEQNLNHDAMYWYRQDPGQGLRLIYYSQIVNDFQKGDIAEGYSVSREKKESFPLTVTSAQKNPTAFYLCASGRGGQGNIQYFGAGTRLSVL.

The chain recombines TRBV30 with TRBJ2-1, with unresolved D. The CDR3 is made up of 12 amino acids. In germline, CDR1 is GTSNPN, CDR2 SVGIG (reference sequence). The V end lost 4 bases, the J end lost 4 bases, and 8 bases lay between the germline ends. CDR3 protein: CAWIPVYNEQFF. The CDR3, as DNA: TGTGCCTGGATTCCGGTTTACAATGAGCAGTTCTTC.